Described below is a single T cell receptor (beta chain) sequence and its context. Data came from immunoSEQ multiplex PCR; TCRdb stores just in-frame clones and leaves some out. The table lists some 80,000 clones, around 97% of them singletons, with 0.18% in the top ten. This specimen comes from a study of technical replicates of blood from a handful of donors. V shed 4 bases and J shed 4 bases, with 15 bases lying between them. The CDR3 length is 15 residues. Germline V gene sequence: CDR1 ENHRY, CDR2 SYGVKD. The receptor was isolated from a human donor in good health. The V gene is TRBV10-3, the J gene TRBJ2-3, with a weak D call TRBD1 (6 bases). The sample comprised T cells isolated from PBMCs. This chain's CDR3 is CAISASPPGADTQYF. Here the CDR3 DNA reads TGTGCCATCAGTGCTAGCCCCCCAGGGGCAGATACGCAGTATTTT.